The 21 T cell receptor beta chains below all came from one sample that was sequenced in a study of neurological immune-mediated disorders. As to time point: longitudinal time-point 1 (baseline). TCRdb recomputed calls from the 5' RACE reads with MiXCR, one row per CDR3 protein. This sample has 35,000 to 45,000 distinct CDR3 sequences, with under 4% found just once. Sequencing was carried out using PBMCs. These receptor sequences come from a woman between 55 and 75 years old with multiple sclerosis.

This clonotype was seen repeatedly, ten times or more. V is TRBV20-1 and J is TRBJ1-5, with TRBD1 identical over 10 bases. The J segment lost 7 bases and the V segment lost 6 bases, leaving 3 bases of the junction unmatched. This CDR3 region has 12 residues. CDR1 and CDR2 from the germline V gene are DFQATT and SNEGSKA (reference sequence). The CDR3 is CSARQGAQPQHF. The CDR3 region has the DNA TGCAGTGCGAGACAGGGGGCCCAGCCCCAGCATTTT.

This clonotype appeared a few times. The chain is built from TRBV7-9 and TRBJ1-5; 7 positions match TRBD1. The CDR3 has 15 amino acids. Germline V gene data show CDR1 as SEHNR and CDR2 as FQNEAQ (reference sequence). V lost 4 bases, J lost 0 bases, and 3 bases stayed unmatched. This CDR3 reads CASSSTGISNQPQHF. CDR3 DNA sequence: TGTGCCAGCAGCTCGACAGGGATTAGCAATCAGCCCCAGCATTTT.

The table lists this clonotype with many counts. The chain couples TRBV9 to TRBJ1-2; perhaps TRBD1 as D (6 bases). Trimming shortened V by 0 bases and J by 5 bases, and 17 bases separated the two germline ends. The germline gives CDR1 SGDLS, CDR2 YYNGEE. The CDR3 runs 16 residues. CDR3 nucleotides: TGTGCCAGCAGCGTAGGGGTTGGGGGCCTAAGTTATGGCTACACCTTC. This codes for CASSVGVGGLSYGYTF.

The rearrangement uses TRBV9 and TRBJ2-3; 11 bases align to TRBD2. CDR3 size: 16 residues. Germline lookup yields CDR1 SGDLS and CDR2 YYNGEE. Trimming took 4 bases from V and 5 from J; bases not matched to a gene: 9. CDR3 sequence: CASSPSSGGAKDTQYF. CDR3 in DNA: TGTGCCAGCAGCCCAAGTAGCGGGGGGGCCAAAGATACGCAGTATTTT. The whole variable domain, filled in from reference TRBV9 and TRBJ2-3, reads DSGVTQTPKHLITATGQRVTLRCSPRSGDLSVYWYQQSLDQGLQFLIQYYNGEERAKGNILERFSAQQFPDLHSELNLSSLELGDSALYFCASSPSSGGAKDTQYFGPGTRLTVL.

There are many counts of this clonotype. The chain has TRBV5-1 and TRBJ2-3; D ambiguous. The V gene lost 2 bases and the J gene lost 2 bases, with 12 bases spanning the gap. The CDR3 runs to 15 residues. Per the germline V gene, CDR1 is SGHRS and CDR2 is YFSETQ. The CDR3 DNA follows: TGCGCCAGCAGCTTCGAGAGTCAGACCACAGATACGCAGTATTTT. Translation gives CASSFESQTTDTQYF.

This clonotype was counted at least ten times. The CDR3 protein is CSARGQQETQYF. DNA of the CDR3: TGCAGTGCTAGAGGACAGCAAGAGACCCAGTACTTC. This rearrangement joins TRBV20-1 to TRBJ2-5, with a weak D call TRBD1 (5 bases). V lost 1 base to trimming and J lost 2 bases, with 5 bases between them. This CDR3 contains 12 residues. Looked up from germline, CDR1 is DFQATT and CDR2 is SNEGSKA (reference sequence).

Ten or more counts support this clonotype. The chain links TRBV7-9 to TRBJ1-1, with D unresolved. The V gene lost 5 bases and the J gene lost 3 bases, with 7 bases spanning the gap. The germline CDR1 and CDR2 sequences are SEHNR and FQNEAQ (reference sequence). This CDR3 comprises 12 residues. This chain's CDR3 is CASSLDYTEAFF. CDR3 in DNA: TGTGCCAGCAGCCTAGACTACACTGAAGCTTTCTTT.

On this clonotype itself: The DNA is left out, because the CDR3 cannot be placed on it with certainty; the CDR3 is given as TCRdb lists it. V usage is TRBV11-2 and J usage is TRBJ1-1; TRBD1, the table's D call, was not compared with the DNA. The CDR3 totals 20 residues, both ends included. Germline-derived CDR1 and CDR2 are SGHAT and FQNNGV. CDR3 amino acids: CASSFYICSALQGSETEAFF.

Many counts were recorded for this clonotype. The chain uses TRBV5-1 and TRBJ1-2; D ambiguous. This CDR3 has 15 residues. Germline lookup yields CDR1 SGHRS and CDR2 YFSETQ. V lost 5 bases and J 6 bases, leaving 20 bases between the germline ends. The CDR3 sequence is CASRSGGTPRDGYTF. The CDR3 nucleotides are TGCGCCAGCAGAAGTGGAGGAACCCCCCGGGATGGCTACACCTTC.

This clonotype was seen only a few times. The CDR3 nucleotides are TGTGCCAGCAGCTCAACCGGGACAGGGTCGGGCACAGATACGCAGTATTTT. This sequence encodes CASSSTGTGSGTDTQYF. The rearrangement links TRBV7-6 to TRBJ2-3; TRBD1 aligns across 9 bases. The CDR3 is 17 amino acids. V lost 4 bases to trimming and J lost 1 base; unmatched junction nucleotides: 9. Germline V gives CDR1 SGHVS, CDR2 FNYEAQ.

This clonotype was observed many times. The J gene is TRBJ2-7, the V gene TRBV5-5, with 7 bases that match TRBD1. CDR1 and CDR2 from the germline V gene are SGHKS and YYEKEE (reference sequence). Trimming took 4 bases from V and 2 from J; bases not matched to a gene: 6. This CDR3 spans 14 amino acids. The CDR3 loop is CASSRTGAPYEQYF. The CDR3 DNA reads as TGTGCCAGCAGCCGAACAGGGGCGCCCTACGAGCAGTACTTC.

This clonotype was seen at least ten times. This sequence joins TRBV7-9 and TRBJ1-6; D remains ambiguous. Germline V gene data show CDR1 as SEHNR and CDR2 as FQNEAQ (reference sequence). This CDR3 has 16 amino acids. V dropped 5 bases and J dropped 5 bases, with 16 bases sitting between them. The CDR3 reads CASSPGRLGNNSPLHF. The CDR3 DNA is TGTGCCAGCAGCCCCGGCCGTCTCGGAAATAATTCACCCCTCCACTTT.

This clonotype was seen repeatedly, ten times or more. The genes are TRBV10-2 and TRBJ2-5, with D tentatively TRBD2 (7 bases). CDR1 is WSHSY and CDR2 is SAAADI in the germline V gene. V was cut by 0 bases and J by 1 base, with 15 bases left in between. There are 17 residues in the CDR3. CDR3 sequence: CASSESGSGGVQETQYF. CDR3 nucleotide sequence: TGCGCCAGCAGTGAGTCGGGGTCGGGGGGCGTCCAAGAGACCCAGTACTTC.

This clonotype was recorded many times. The chain links TRBV5-6 to TRBJ2-5; 8 nucleotides match TRBD1. In germline, CDR1 is SGHDT, CDR2 YYEEEE. Trimming at V came to 1 base and at J to 2 bases, leaving 1 base not matched to a gene. CDR3 length: 14 amino acids. CDR3 residues: CASSLRQGQETQYF. CDR3 coding DNA: TGTGCCAGCAGCTTGAGACAGGGGCAAGAGACCCAGTACTTC.

Ten or more counts support this clonotype. This rearrangement joins TRBV7-2 to TRBJ1-1, with D possibly being TRBD1 (6 bases). The CDR3 runs 13 residues. Per the germline V gene, CDR1 is SGHTA and CDR2 is FQGNSA. Trimming left V 10 bases short and J 5 bases short, with 17 bases between. In DNA form, the CDR3 reads TGTGCCAACAGACCCGGGGGGGCGACTGAAGCTTTCTTT. Its translation is CANRPGGATEAFF.

This clonotype was counted ten times or more. This chain uses TRBV7-9 with TRBJ1-1, with D hard to call. Germline V CDR1 and CDR2: SEHNR, FQNEAQ (reference sequence). Deletions cut 5 bases from V and 0 bases from J, with 13 bases between. This CDR3 is 15 amino acids long. CDR3: CASSQVTAVNTEAFF. The CDR3 DNA reads TGTGCCAGCAGCCAAGTTACTGCGGTGAACACTGAAGCTTTCTTT.

This clonotype has a count of ten or more. The chain employs TRBV10-2 and TRBJ2-2, with 8 bases lining up with TRBD1. Trimming took 9 bases from V and 7 from J; bases not matched to a gene: 4. Germline values: CDR1 WSHSY, CDR2 SAAADI. This CDR3 region has 12 residues. CDR3 coding DNA: TGCGCCAGTCGGACAGGGAACGGGGAGCTGTTTTTT. Encoded protein: CASRTGNGELFF.

This clonotype was detected many times. The V gene is TRBV5-1, the J gene TRBJ1-3; D remains ambiguous. V lost 0 bases to trimming and J lost 6 bases, with 16 bases between them. Per the germline V gene, CDR1 is SGHRS and CDR2 is YFSETQ. CDR3 length equals 16 residues. The CDR3 sequence is CASSLEASGRANTIYF. Here the CDR3 DNA reads TGCGCCAGCAGCTTGGAGGCCTCCGGGCGGGCAAACACCATATATTTT.

This clonotype occurred many times. The J gene is TRBJ1-1, the V gene TRBV19; 7 bases fit TRBD1. CDR3 length: 13 residues. J gave up 4 bases and V 6 bases, and 5 bases lay outside the gene matches. The germline gives CDR1 LNHDA, CDR2 SQIVND (reference sequence). CDR3 coding DNA: TGTGCCAGTAGCGTAGACAGGGCCACTGAAGCTTTCTTT. Encoded protein: CASSVDRATEAFF.

This clonotype has a count of ten or more. This sequence joins TRBV5-1 and TRBJ1-1; D not resolved. V gave up 2 bases and J gave up 4 bases, with 15 bases separating them. The CDR3 covers 15 residues. Germline CDR1 SGHRS, CDR2 YFSETQ. CDR3 nucleotide sequence: TGCGCCAGCAGCTTAAAACCCCCGGTAGGCACTGAAGCTTTCTTT. This codes for CASSLKPPVGTEAFF. Full variable domain (rest looked up from reference TRBV5-1 and TRBJ1-1): KAGVTQTPRYLIKTRGQQVTLSCSPISGHRSVSWYQQTPGQGLQFLFEYFSETQRNKGNFPGRFSGRQFSNSRSEMNVSTLELGDSALYLCASSLKPPVGTEAFFGQGTRLTVV.

The sample holds many counts of this clonotype. This chain joins TRBV2 and TRBJ2-4; 7 positions match TRBD2. J gave up 4 bases and V 6 bases, and 12 bases lay outside the gene matches. Germline V gene sequence: CDR1 SNHLY, CDR2 FYNNEI. CDR3 size: 16 residues. The CDR3 nucleotides read TGTGCCAGCAGAAGTAATGCGCGCGGGGGAAAAAACATTCAGTACTTC. Protein: CASRSNARGGKNIQYF.